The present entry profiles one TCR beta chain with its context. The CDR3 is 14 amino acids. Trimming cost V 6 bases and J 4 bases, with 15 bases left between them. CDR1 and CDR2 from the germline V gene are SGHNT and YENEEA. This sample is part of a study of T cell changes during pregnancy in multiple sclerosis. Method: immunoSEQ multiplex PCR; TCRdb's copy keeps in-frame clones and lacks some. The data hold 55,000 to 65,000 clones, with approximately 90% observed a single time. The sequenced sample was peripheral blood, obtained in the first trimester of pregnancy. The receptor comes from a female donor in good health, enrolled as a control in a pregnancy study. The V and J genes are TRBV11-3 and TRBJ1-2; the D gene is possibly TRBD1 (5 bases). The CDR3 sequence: CASSSLDTIYGYTF. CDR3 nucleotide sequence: TGTGCCAGCAGTTCTCTGGACACTATCTATGGCTACACCTTC.